The 19 T cell receptor beta chains given below trace back to one sample, sequenced in a study of vaccination and CD4 T cells after COVID-19. Sequencing of cultured CD4+ T cell DNA used the Oncomine TCR Beta short-read assay. From the PCR reads, TCRdb called clonotypes with MiXCR, one entry per CDR3 protein. There are about 16,000 distinct CDR3 sequences in the sample; approximately 40% occur only once, and roughly 8% lies in the top ten. Indicated treatment: roughly 10-day PBMC culture with coronavirus spike peptide pools or control peptides (ViraFEST assay). For these TCRs, the target antigens are not known. The sequencing sample was made of CD4+ T cells from blood, cultured in vitro. The receptors stem from a human donor who had recovered from COVID-19.

V is TRBV28 and J is TRBJ1-2; D is perhaps TRBD1 (5 bases). The length of the CDR3 is 21 residues. Trimming pared 4 bases from V and 8 bases from J, leaving 38 bases between. Germline V CDR1 and CDR2: MDHEN, SYDVKM. This CDR3 reads CASSSSTGVMYRNFESGGYTF. CDR3 DNA: TGTGCCAGCAGTTCATCAACCGGGGTGATGTACCGGAACTTTGAGTCAGGGGGCTACACCTTC.

Concerning this clonotype: At one end, the junction sequence differs from germline, possibly due to a read error. This chain links TRBV2 with TRBJ1-6; 8 bases map to TRBD1. There are 15 residues in the CDR3. CDR1 and CDR2 from the germline V gene are SNHLY and FYNNEI. DNA for the CDR3: TGTACCAGCAGTCGGACAGGGTCAAATAATTCACCCCTCCACTTT. Translating it yields CTSSRTGSNNSPLHF.

This clonotype has only a few counts. J is TRBJ1-1 and V is TRBV24-1; 9 bases fit TRBD1. Trimming cost V 1 base and J 1 base; bases outside gene matches: 3. This CDR3 is built from 16 residues. Per germline, CDR1 KGHDR and CDR2 SFDVKD. CDR3 nucleotides: TGTGCCACCAGTGATTTACAGGGACAGGGGAACACTGAAGCTTTCTTT. This encodes CATSDLQGQGNTEAFF.

This clonotype was counted between two and nine times. The gene calls are TRBV19 and TRBJ1-1; 9 bases match TRBD1. V gave up 1 base and J gave up 11 bases; unmatched junction bases: 5. Germline loops: CDR1 LNHDA, CDR2 SQIVND (reference sequence). CDR3 length equals 13 residues. The CDR3 DNA reads TGTGCCAGTAGTATAGTGGGACAGGGTAAGGCTTTCTTT. Translation: CASSIVGQGKAFF.

This clonotype has a handful of counts. At one of its ends the junction is not consistent with the germline gene, which may arise from a read error. The rearrangement joins TRBV11-2 to TRBJ2-1, with 12 bases lining up with TRBD1. Germline CDR1 and CDR2: SGHAT and FQNNGV. The CDR3 runs 14 residues. The CDR3 loop is CASSSIIGDRGQIF. The CDR3 bases are TGTGCCAGCAGCTCTATCATTGGGGACAGGGGGCAGATCTTC.

In this sample, this clonotype turned up a few times. The chain recombines TRBV20-1 with TRBJ1-5, with D possibly matching TRBD1 (5 bases). CDR3 length: 15 residues. V lost 6 bases and J 2 bases, leaving 17 bases between the germline ends. The germline V gene has CDR1 DFQATT and CDR2 SNEGSKA (reference sequence). This chain's CDR3 is CSAVSGGEGNQPQHF. The CDR3, as DNA: TGCAGTGCCGTATCGGGGGGGGAGGGCAATCAGCCCCAGCATTTT.

This clonotype was recorded a few times. This chain connects TRBV24-1 to TRBJ2-3; D is unclear. CDR1 and CDR2 from the germline V gene are KGHDR and SFDVKD. The CDR3 has 12 amino acids. The V end lost 10 bases, the J end lost 2 bases, and 9 bases lay between the germline ends. CDR3 nucleotide sequence: TGTGCCACGCGGAATAACACAGATACGCAGTATTTT. Amino acid sequence: CATRNNTDTQYF.

This clonotype was observed a single time. The chain combines TRBV2 with TRBJ2-7, with D hard to call. With 2 bases removed from V and 6 bases from J, the gap between germline ends came to 5 bases. Germline CDR1 SNHLY, CDR2 FYNNEI. This CDR3 has 11 amino acids. The CDR3, as DNA: TGTGCCAGCAGTGAATGGGTCGAGCAGTACTTC. Protein sequence: CASSEWVEQYF.

By sample fraction, this clonotype is medium-sized. The rearrangement joins TRBV5-4 to TRBJ1-1, with D perhaps matching TRBD1 (5 bases). Germline CDR1 is SGHNT and CDR2 is YYREEE (reference sequence). This CDR3 has 14 residues. The V gene lost 4 bases and the J gene lost 3 bases, with 13 bases spanning the gap. Here the CDR3 reads CASSRSQTDTEAFF. CDR3 coding DNA: TGTGCCAGCAGCCGAAGCCAGACAGACACTGAAGCTTTCTTT.

This clonotype was recorded a few times. The chain combines TRBV12-3 or TRBV12-4 with TRBJ1-1; D is undetermined. The V and J ends lost 5 bases and 7 bases respectively, with 8 bases between them. The length of the CDR3 is 11 residues. This CDR3 reads CASSAAYEAFF. The CDR3 region has the DNA TGTGCCAGCAGTGCGGCGTATGAAGCTTTCTTT.

V and J are TRBV5-4 and TRBJ1-2; 10 bases map to TRBD1. This CDR3 has 18 residues. Per germline, CDR1 SGHNT and CDR2 YYREEE (reference sequence). The trim removed 4 bases at V and 8 bases at J, leaving 20 bases unmatched. The CDR3 sequence: CASSRGAGTGVGSGGYTF. Written as DNA, the CDR3 is TGTGCCAGCAGCCGTGGGGCCGGGACAGGGGTCGGCTCGGGGGGCTACACCTTC. The variable domain in full, completed from reference TRBV5-4 and TRBJ1-2, reads ETGVTQSPTHLIKTRGQQVTLRCSSQSGHNTVSWYQQALGQGPQFIFQYYREEENGRGNFPPRFSGLQFPNYSSELNVNALELDDSALYLCASSRGAGTGVGSGGYTFGSGTRLTVV.

The chain recombines TRBV24-1 with TRBJ1-2; D remains ambiguous. From germline, CDR1 is KGHDR and CDR2 SFDVKD. This CDR3 has 14 amino acids. V lost 4 bases, J lost 8 bases, and 16 bases lay in between. This CDR3 is CATSDAGFTMGYTF. The CDR3 DNA follows: TGTGCCACCAGTGACGCGGGGTTTACTATGGGCTACACCTTC.

By proportion, this clonotype is medium-sized. J is TRBJ1-2 and V is TRBV6-1; D remains ambiguous. Germline V gene lookup returns CDR1 MNHNS and CDR2 SASEGT. The V end lost 6 bases, the J end lost 2 bases, and 4 bases lay between the germline ends. This CDR3 has 11 residues. As DNA, the CDR3 is TGTGCCAGCAGCACAAACTATGGCTACACCTTC. This gives the protein CASSTNYGYTF.

The chain is built from TRBV12-3 or TRBV12-4 and TRBJ1-1; no definite D call. Between the trimmed V and J ends, which lost 2 bases and 3 bases, there was a span of 10 bases. The CDR3 sequence is 14 residues long. The CDR3 bases are TGTGCCAGCAGTTTATCCGGGGAATACACTGAAGCTTTCTTT. Protein product: CASSLSGEYTEAFF.

This clonotype was observed a handful of times. This rearrangement joins TRBV6-1 to TRBJ2-3, with 7 bases matching TRBD1. The CDR3 covers 14 residues. The germline gives CDR1 MNHNS, CDR2 SASEGT. The J segment lost 3 bases and the V segment lost 4 bases, leaving 4 bases of the junction unmatched. The CDR3 is CASSADRVTDTQYF. The CDR3 region has the DNA TGTGCCAGCAGTGCCGACAGGGTTACAGATACGCAGTATTTT.

The chain links TRBV20-1 to TRBJ1-5; 8 bases are shared with TRBD1. The germline V gene has CDR1 DFQATT and CDR2 SNEGSKA (reference sequence). The V segment lost 6 bases and the J segment 7 bases; nucleotides outside the gene matches: 8. This CDR3 contains 13 residues. The CDR3 region is CSAQTGVGQPQHF. CDR3 nucleotide sequence: TGCAGTGCCCAGACAGGGGTCGGGCAGCCCCAGCATTTT.

The chain links TRBV20-1 to TRBJ1-6; the match to TRBD1 covers 8 bases. With V trimmed by 5 bases and J by 0 bases, 9 bases remained unmatched. The germline V gene has CDR1 DFQATT and CDR2 SNEGSKA (reference sequence). This CDR3 comprises 17 residues. Here the CDR3 reads CSALGRTGSSYNSPLHF. Here the CDR3 DNA reads TGCAGTGCTCTTGGGCGGACAGGGAGCTCCTATAATTCACCCCTCCACTTT.

The rearrangement uses TRBV21-1 and TRBJ2-3; TRBD2, the table's D call, was not compared with the DNA. TRBV21-1 is a listed pseudogene. This CDR3 has 16 amino acids. The CDR3: CASSPKSAGFTDTQYF. CDR3 nucleotides: TGTGCCAGCAGCCCAAAATCGGCGGGATTCACAGATACGCAGTATTTT.

By share of the sample, this clonotype is medium-sized. The CDR3 DNA reads as TGTGCCACGGCCGTAGGCGGGGGCACCGGGGAGCTGTTTTTT. It yields the protein CATAVGGGTGELFF. V is TRBV10-3 and J is TRBJ2-2, with 7 bases matching TRBD2. The J segment lost 4 bases and the V segment lost 10 bases, leaving 9 bases of the junction unmatched. The CDR3 covers 14 residues. Germline-derived CDR1 and CDR2 are ENHRY and SYGVKD.